Following are 15 T cell receptor beta chains from one sample sequenced in a study of siplizumab effects on memory and regulatory T cells. The table came from immunoSEQ multiplex PCR; TCRdb's copy has only in-frame clones and leaves some out. The repertoire holds about 100,000 clones, with 80% to 95% as singletons. Sequenced sample: non-Treg CD4+ T cells sorted from blood. These receptors came from a human donor in good health.

Remarks on this clone: A read error may produce the germline difference seen at one junction end. This sequence joins TRBV19 and TRBJ2-1; 11 bases match TRBD2. Germline V lookup: CDR1 LNHDA, CDR2 SQIVND (reference sequence). The CDR3 spans 17 residues. The CDR3 DNA follows: TGTGCCAGTAGTGTAGACCCCACTAGCGGGAGTTACAATGAGCAGTTCTTC. Amino acids: CASSVDPTSGSYNEQFF. Combining the CDR3 with reference TRBV19 and TRBJ2-1 gives the whole variable domain DGGITQSPKYLFRKEGQNVTLSCEQNLNHDAMYWYRQDPGQGLRLIYYSQIVNDFQKGDIAEGYSVSREKKESFPLTVTSAQKNPTAFYLCASSVDPTSGSYNEQFFGPGTRLTVL.

This chain's CDR3 is CASSLGKTQGTGELFF. CDR3 coding DNA: TGTGCCAGCAGCTTAGGAAAGACACAGGGCACCGGGGAGCTGTTTTTT. The chain combines TRBV7-9 with TRBJ2-2, with a tentative D call TRBD1 (6 bases). Between the trimmed V and J ends, which lost 1 base and 4 bases, there was a span of 13 bases. Germline V gene data show CDR1 as SEHNR and CDR2 as FQNEAQ (reference sequence). The CDR3 spans 16 residues.

The chain combines TRBV2 with TRBJ1-5; tentative D call: TRBD1 (6 bases). Trimming removed 3 bases from V and 1 base from J, with 7 bases in between. This CDR3 contains 14 residues. Germline CDR1 SNHLY, CDR2 FYNNEI. In DNA form, the CDR3 reads TGTGCCAGCAGTGAGACAGGAAGCAATCAGCCCCAGCATTTT. Translation: CASSETGSNQPQHF.

The V and J genes are TRBV4-3 and TRBJ2-1; 11 nucleotides align to TRBD2. Germline V gene sequence: CDR1 LGHNA, CDR2 YSLEER. The CDR3 is 18 residues long. The trim removed 2 bases at V and 0 bases at J, leaving 6 bases unmatched. The DNA of the CDR3 is TGCGCCAGCAGCCAACGACTAGCGGGACCGAGCTCCTACAATGAGCAGTTCTTC. The encoded protein is CASSQRLAGPSSYNEQFF.

The chain recombines TRBV5-1 with TRBJ2-1, with 8 bases lining up with TRBD2. With 0 bases clipped from V and 0 bases from J, the junction kept 5 bases outside the gene matches. Germline V gene sequence: CDR1 SGHRS, CDR2 YFSETQ. This CDR3 spans 17 amino acids. The CDR3 is CASSLALGTSSYNEQFF. The CDR3 DNA sequence: TGCGCCAGCAGCTTGGCCCTCGGGACTAGCTCCTACAATGAGCAGTTCTTC.

The rearrangement joins TRBV7-3 to TRBJ2-7; no clear D. The germline CDR1 and CDR2 sequences are SGHTA and FQGTGA. The germline V and J ends were trimmed by 0 bases and 6 bases, with 9 bases remaining between them. This CDR3 contains 13 residues. CDR3 loop: CASSLTYSSEQYF. The CDR3 region has the DNA TGTGCCAGCAGCTTAACGTACAGTAGCGAGCAGTACTTC.

The CDR3 here is CASSLGTGEGEQYF. The CDR3 DNA reads TGTGCCAGCAGTCTCGGGACAGGGGAGGGCGAGCAGTACTTC. The J gene is TRBJ2-7, the V gene TRBV27; TRBD1 matches 10 bases. The germline V gene has CDR1 MNHEY and CDR2 SMNVEV (reference sequence). V dropped 5 bases and J dropped 6; count of bases not matched to a gene: 7. The CDR3 sequence is 14 residues long.

This clone turned up a few times. V usage is TRBV5-1 and J usage is TRBJ1-5; a possible D gene is TRBD1 (5 bases). In germline, CDR1 is SGHRS, CDR2 YFSETQ. V was pared by 0 bases and J by 7 bases, with 14 bases between. The length of the CDR3 is 15 residues. CDR3 amino acids: CASSLDGAGLQPQHF. In DNA form, the CDR3 reads TGCGCCAGCAGCTTGGATGGGGCTGGTTTACAGCCCCAGCATTTT.

The genes are TRBV7-2 and TRBJ2-7, with a weak D call TRBD1 (5 bases). The ends were cut back, 0 bases at V and 3 bases at J, with 12 bases in the middle. This CDR3 spans 15 amino acids. Germline loops: CDR1 SGHTA, CDR2 FQGNSA. CDR3 sequence: CASSLAPRALYEQYF. In DNA, the CDR3 is TGTGCCAGCAGCTTAGCGCCCAGGGCACTCTACGAGCAGTACTTC.

CDR3 in DNA: TGTGCCAGCAGCTTAGGGGGGACCCAAGGAGATACGCAGTATTTT. It specifies CASSLGGTQGDTQYF. This rearrangement joins TRBV7-2 to TRBJ2-3; D tentatively fits TRBD1 or TRBD2 (5 bases each). V lost 1 base and J lost 5, with 13 bases in between. The length of the CDR3 is 15 residues. The germline V gene has CDR1 SGHTA and CDR2 FQGNSA.

The V and J genes are TRBV11-2 and TRBJ1-1; D is ambiguous. The CDR3 extends over 12 amino acids. Germline V gives CDR1 SGHAT, CDR2 FQNNGV. Trimming took 0 bases from V and 3 from J, leaving 2 bases between them. This CDR3 reads CASSLDYTEAFF. The CDR3 DNA is TGTGCCAGCAGCTTAGATTACACTGAAGCTTTCTTT.

As to this clone: This sample also contains other DNA sequences that code for the same CDR3. The chain has TRBV7-5 and TRBJ2-7; TRBD2, the table's D call, lacks a check against the DNA. TRBV7-5 constitutes a pseudogene. This CDR3 has 14 amino acids. In DNA form, the CDR3 reads TGTGCCAGAAGTTTTGCTGGCCGACGGGACGAGCAGTACTTC. Encoded protein: CARSFAGRRDEQYF.

This chain joins TRBV18 and TRBJ1-3; D uncertain. The CDR3 sequence is 15 residues long. From germline, CDR1 is KGHSH and CDR2 LQKENI. Between the trimmed V and J ends, which lost 2 bases and 2 bases, there was a span of 10 bases. In DNA form, the CDR3 reads TGTGCCAGCTCACCAGTCAGGCTAACTGGAAACACCATATATTTT. It yields the protein CASSPVRLTGNTIYF. Full variable domain (rest looked up from reference TRBV18 and TRBJ1-3): NAGVMQNPRHLVRRRGQEARLRCSPMKGHSHVYWYRQLPEEGLKFMVYLQKENIIDESGMPKERFSAEFPKEGPSILRIQQVVRGDSAAYFCASSPVRLTGNTIYFGEGSWLTVV.

The chain joins TRBV19 to TRBJ2-7; weak D call: TRBD2 (6 bases). The V gene's germline CDR1 is LNHDA and CDR2 SQIVND (reference sequence). V was shortened by 5 bases and J by 4 bases, with 18 bases between the two germline ends. This CDR3 region has 15 residues. CDR3 region: CASSRAGRGEYEQYF. The DNA for the CDR3 is TGTGCCAGTAGTCGGGCGGGACGGGGAGAATACGAGCAGTACTTC.

The rearrangement links TRBV28 to TRBJ1-5, with D maybe TRBD1 (5 bases). The germline gives CDR1 MDHEN, CDR2 SYDVKM. The CDR3 consists of 16 residues. V was cut by 6 bases and J by 0 bases, with 15 bases left in between. CDR3 in amino acids: CASRSLTGFSNQPQHF. Written as DNA, the CDR3 is TGTGCCAGCAGGTCCCTTACAGGTTTTAGCAATCAGCCCCAGCATTTT. Variable domain in full (rest from reference TRBV28 and TRBJ1-5): DVKVTQSSRYLVKRTGEKVFLECVQDMDHENMFWYRQDPGLGLRLIYFSYDVKMKEKGDIPEGYSVSREKKERFSLILESASTNQTSMYLCASRSLTGFSNQPQHFGDGTRLSIL.